This is a list of T cell receptor beta chains from one sample in a study of blood T cell repertoires in COVID-19. Some clones are missing from TCRdb's copy, which holds only in-frame ones; the method was immunoSEQ multiplex PCR. Of about 200,000 clones listed, around 86% are singletons. Sequenced material: PBMCs or T cells enriched from blood (not recorded which). The receptors come from a man aged 40-49 years with acute COVID-19. Both conserved end residues are trimmed from each CDR3. Size tells how often a clone was seen (once, few, many) or the class of an expanded clone, and some rows leave it out.

>TRBV7-9|TRBJ2-1|-
ASSPGGQAYNEQF
>TRBV20-1|TRBJ2-7|-
SASPPLPGEREQY
>TRBV24-1|TRBJ2-1|-
ATSRGLNHDEQF
>TRBV6-2/TRBV6-3|TRBJ2-1|-
ASSQIGLALRNEQF
>TRBV29-1|TRBJ2-3|-
SVDTSGSPDTQY
>TRBV10-3|TRBJ1-5|-
AISEDRGGNQPQH
>TRBV29-1|TRBJ2-4|-
SVRTSGKGKNIQY
>TRBV28|TRBJ1-1|-
ASSFGGDGGTTEAF
>TRBV28|TRBJ2-7|-
ASSFLTGGAYEQY
>TRBV7-8|TRBJ2-1|-
ASSLLGGNSYNEQF
>TRBV27|TRBJ2-7|few
ASSLAVAGAYEQY
>TRBV4-1|TRBJ2-5|-
ASSPGLAGVGETQY
>TRBV13|TRBJ2-5|-
ASSSPGLAGQETQY
>TRBV10-3|TRBJ2-1|-
AISVGRVSSYNEQF
>TRBV27|TRBJ2-7|-
ASSRTSGYEQY
>TRBV27|TRBJ1-2|-
ASSGGYGYT
>TRBV18|TRBJ2-7|-
ASSRSTGDNEQY
>TRBV5-5|TRBJ2-2|once
ASSFSRGGRFDGNTGELF
>TRBV6-5|TRBJ1-4|-
AATSSRGNEKLF
>TRBV7-9|TRBJ2-7|-
ASSANRGQGGHEQY
>TRBV6-5|TRBJ2-4|-
ACSPQGGGNIQY
>TRBV2|TRBJ1-4|-
ASSEGGGGDEKLF
>TRBV27|TRBJ1-5|once
ASSLGGAGQPQH
>TRBV30|TRBJ2-1|-
AWSRDFRRALGNEQF
>TRBV24-1|TRBJ2-3|-
ATSERTSGLLDTQY
>TRBV28|TRBJ2-2|once
ASSSTGGGGTGELF
>TRBV27|TRBJ1-2|few
ASATGNNYGYT
>TRBV10-2|TRBJ2-1|-
ASGRGTSGTYNEQF
>TRBV5-1|TRBJ1-3|-
ASSLDQHSGNTIY
>TRBV6-5|TRBJ1-1|-
ASWYRANTEAF
>TRBV5-1|TRBJ1-1|-
ASSSSHRVRTEAF
>TRBV30|TRBJ2-7|-
AWASGSGSYEQY
>TRBV5-8|TRBJ1-4|-
ASSSGGLGEKLF
>TRBV28|TRBJ2-5|once
ASSFWSGSQETQY
>TRBV7-6|TRBJ2-1|-
ASSPRIYTSGRGNEQF
>TRBV6-2/TRBV6-3|TRBJ2-5|-
ASSYPASGQETQY
>TRBV9|TRBJ2-7|-
ASSPLVSQRGQY
>TRBV3-1/TRBV3-2|TRBJ2-2|-
ASSQGGGIRPGELF
>TRBV3-1/TRBV3-2|TRBJ1-6|-
ASSRGVNASPLH
>TRBV28|TRBJ2-1|-
ASSLNLAGGPLRRGEQF
>TRBV29-1|TRBJ2-7|-
SGADRAHEQY
>TRBV11-3|TRBJ2-3|-
ASSLGTTYTDTQY
>TRBV5-1|TRBJ2-1|few
ASSTSGGTRTYNEQF
>TRBV21-1|TRBJ2-7|-
ASSDSYEQY
>TRBV7-2|TRBJ2-1|-
ASSRTSVQNEQF
>TRBV7-9|TRBJ2-7|-
ASSFTVTYEQY
>TRBV6-2/TRBV6-3|TRBJ1-1|-
ASSLTTGNTEAF
>TRBV28|TRBJ1-6|-
ASSPSRTGLGNSPLH
>TRBV2|TRBJ1-1|-
ASSKDRGDTEAF
>TRBV3-1/TRBV3-2|TRBJ2-1|-
ASSQGGNTYNEQF
>TRBV14|TRBJ1-2|-
ASSTGGNYGYT
>TRBV24-1|TRBJ1-2|-
ATSETGFYGYT
>TRBV6-1|TRBJ2-1|-
ASSEAPTSPYNEQF
>TRBV29-1|TRBJ2-3|-
SAEGTGYY
>TRBV3-1/TRBV3-2|TRBJ2-7|-
ASSQARGRDEQY
>TRBV18|TRBJ1-4|-
ASSPQQGEKLF
>TRBV14|TRBJ2-6|-
ASSHGWGVANVLT